The sample holds a few counts of the clone carrying this T cell receptor beta chain. These data come from a study of cytotoxic CD8 clonotypes in ibrutinib-treated CLL. Measured with immunoSEQ multiplex PCR; TCRdb has only the in-frame clones, and not every one. The table has around 250,000 clones, 60% to 75% seen once. The CDR3 covers 13 residues. With 8 bases removed from V and 5 bases from J, the gap between germline ends came to 15 bases. Germline assignment: CDR1 ENHRY and CDR2 SYGVKD. The chain combines TRBV10-3 with TRBJ1-2; tentative D call: TRBD1 (6 bases). The starting material was PBMCs, obtained after 24 months of ibrutinib treatment. This TCR was recovered from a human donor with chronic lymphocytic leukemia. This chain's CDR3 is CAIEATGRYGYTF. CDR3 sequence (DNA): TGTGCCATCGAGGCGACAGGTCGATATGGCTACACCTTC.